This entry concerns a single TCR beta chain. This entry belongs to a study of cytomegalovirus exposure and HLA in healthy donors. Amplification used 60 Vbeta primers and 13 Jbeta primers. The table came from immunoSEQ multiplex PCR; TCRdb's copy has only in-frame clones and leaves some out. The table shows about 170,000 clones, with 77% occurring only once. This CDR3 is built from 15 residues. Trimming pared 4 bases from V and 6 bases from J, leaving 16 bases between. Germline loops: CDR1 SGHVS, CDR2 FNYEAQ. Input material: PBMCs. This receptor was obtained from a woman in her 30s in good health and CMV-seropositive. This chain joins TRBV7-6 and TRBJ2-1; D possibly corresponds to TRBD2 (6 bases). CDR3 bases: TGTGCCAGCAGCTCCCAGCGGGCGGCTGTCAATGAGCAGTTCTTC. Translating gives CASSSQRAAVNEQFF. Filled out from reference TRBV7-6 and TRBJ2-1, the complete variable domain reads GAGVSQSPRYKVTKRGQDVALRCDPISGHVSLYWYRQALGQGPEFLTYFNYEAQQDKSGLPNDRFSAERPEGSISTLTIQRTEQRDSAMYRCASSSQRAAVNEQFFGPGTRLTVL.